Shown below are 10 T cell receptor beta chains from a single sample sequenced in a study of read filtering for tumor transcriptome and immune sequencing. This library used around 400 ng RNA and molecular barcoded adaptors spanning alpha/delta and beta/gamma chains. TCRdb re-analysed the reads in MiXCR, keeping a single row per CDR3 protein. The table has 50,000 or so distinct CDR3 sequences, 9% to 15% seen once. The specimen sequenced was a population of CD138-negative cells sorted from bone marrow. The source is a donor at least 40 years old with multiple myeloma.

This clonotype appeared many times. The V gene is TRBV12-3 or TRBV12-4, the J gene TRBJ1-1; 9 bases are a match to TRBD1. CDR3 length: 14 residues. Trimming cost V 3 bases and J 6 bases; bases outside gene matches: 5. This chain's CDR3 is CASSFGTGLAEAFF. CDR3 coding DNA: TGTGCCAGCAGTTTCGGGACAGGGCTTGCTGAAGCTTTCTTT.

In its sample, this clonotype was seen many times. The genes are TRBV9 and TRBJ2-2; TRBD1 matches 9 bases. The V gene end was trimmed by 7 bases and the J gene end by 6 bases; junction bases not matched to a gene: 7. CDR1 and CDR2 from the germline V gene are SGDLS and YYNGEE. The CDR3 extends over 14 amino acids. The CDR3 spells CASARQGVAGELFF. As DNA, the CDR3 is TGTGCCAGCGCCCGACAGGGGGTCGCCGGGGAGCTGTTTTTT.

This clonotype was seen repeatedly, ten times or more. The chain carries TRBV15 and TRBJ1-5; the D is unclear. From germline, CDR1 is LNHNV and CDR2 YYDKDF (reference sequence). The CDR3 is 13 residues long. V dropped 5 bases and J dropped 3 bases, with 8 bases sitting between them. For the CDR3, the DNA is TGTGCCACCAGCGTGACTTACAATCAGCCCCAGCATTTT. Its protein is CATSVTYNQPQHF.

This clonotype was detected ten times or more. The rearrangement uses TRBV4-2 and TRBJ2-3, with 13 bases aligning to TRBD2. Germline CDR1 LGHNA, CDR2 YNFKEQ. The CDR3 consists of 19 residues. J gave up 1 base and V 0 bases, and 7 bases lay outside the gene matches. The CDR3 reads CASSQDSTSGGFGTDTQYF. The DNA for the CDR3 is TGTGCCAGCAGCCAAGATTCGACTAGCGGGGGGTTCGGCACAGATACGCAGTATTTT.

This clonotype was detected many times. The rearrangement uses TRBV12-3 or TRBV12-4 and TRBJ2-2, with D perhaps TRBD1 (5 bases). The CDR3 consists of 13 residues. V shed 1 base and J shed 11 bases, with 11 bases lying between them. The CDR3, as DNA: TGTGCCAGCAGTTTAGTCCAGGGCCAAGAGCTGTTTTTT. Translating it yields CASSLVQGQELFF.

The chain is built from TRBV7-9 and TRBJ1-5; TRBD1 might be the D (5 bases). The germline CDR1 and CDR2 sequences are SEHNR and FQNEAQ (reference sequence). V lost 5 bases, J lost 4 bases, and 18 bases lay in between. This CDR3 comprises 16 residues. The DNA for the CDR3 is TGTGCCAGCAGCCTGGGACTGACCCTCCGGAATCAGCCCCAGCATTTT. Residues: CASSLGLTLRNQPQHF.

This clonotype was detected a few times. This chain joins TRBV5-1 and TRBJ2-5; the D is unclear. V gave up 0 bases and J gave up 5 bases, with 11 bases separating them. CDR1 and CDR2 (germline): SGHRS, YFSETQ. The CDR3 is 14 amino acids. This CDR3 is CASSLDAAMETQYF. The CDR3 DNA follows: TGCGCCAGCAGCTTGGATGCAGCTATGGAGACCCAGTACTTC.

This clonotype was seen a handful of times. The V and J genes are TRBV5-1 and TRBJ2-3, with TRBD1 matching 9 bases. The CDR3 covers 15 residues. The germline V gene has CDR1 SGHRS and CDR2 YFSETQ. Trimming at V came to 3 bases and at J to 3 bases, leaving 5 bases not matched to a gene. The CDR3 region has the DNA TGCGCCAGCAGCTCTACGACAGGGGGGACAGATACGCAGTATTTT. Its translation is CASSSTTGGTDTQYF.

This clonotype was counted many times. The chain joins TRBV7-3 to TRBJ1-1; tentative D call: TRBD1 (6 bases). Trimming cost V 8 bases and J 3 bases, with 16 bases left between them. The CDR3 contains 14 residues. CDR1 and CDR2 (germline): SGHTA, FQGTGA. The CDR3 region has the DNA TGTGCCAGCCAACAGGGCGCGGGGGACACTGAAGCTTTCTTT. It codes for CASQQGAGDTEAFF.

This clonotype was seen many times. This rearrangement joins TRBV30 to TRBJ2-2; 8 bases match TRBD1. Trimming took 8 bases from V and 5 from J; bases not matched to a gene: 19. Germline V gives CDR1 GTSNPN, CDR2 SVGIG (reference sequence). The CDR3 is made up of 17 amino acids. The CDR3 nucleotides read TGTGCCACGCATTCGGGGGCGTCAGGGGGCTCAACCGGGGAGCTGTTTTTT. It translates to CATHSGASGGSTGELFF. Supplemented by reference TRBV30 and TRBJ2-2, the full variable domain reads SQTIHQWPATLVQPVGSPLSLECTVEGTSNPNLYWYRQAAGRGLQLLFYSVGIGQISSEVPQNLSASRPQDRQFILSSKKLLLSDSGFYLCATHSGASGGSTGELFFGEGSRLTVL.